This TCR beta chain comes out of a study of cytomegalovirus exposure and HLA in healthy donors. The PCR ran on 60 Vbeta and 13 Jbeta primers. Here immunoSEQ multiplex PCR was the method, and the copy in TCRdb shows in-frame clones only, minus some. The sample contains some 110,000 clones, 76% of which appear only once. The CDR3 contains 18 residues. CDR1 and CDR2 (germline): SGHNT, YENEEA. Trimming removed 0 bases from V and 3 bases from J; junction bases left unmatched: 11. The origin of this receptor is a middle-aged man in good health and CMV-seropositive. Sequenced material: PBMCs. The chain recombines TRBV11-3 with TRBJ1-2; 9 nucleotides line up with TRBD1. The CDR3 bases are TGTGCCAGCAGCTTAGATGGACAGGGGCCTCACCCCTACTATGGCTACACCTTC. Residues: CASSLDGQGPHPYYGYTF.